One and the same sample provided the 24 T cell receptor beta chains below, sequenced in a study of graft-versus-host responses after intestinal transplantation. Sequenced by immunoSEQ multiplex PCR; TCRdb stores in-frame clones only, minus some. The table has 140,000 or so clones, 85% to 95% seen once; the top ten hold around 0.2%. These receptors have no known antigen. Sequencing was performed on unstimulated CD4+ T cells sorted from spleen or lymph node cells, taken before intestinal transplant. The source is a human donor who received an intestinal transplant.

V gene TRBV10-1 combines with J gene TRBJ2-1; 11 bases are a match to TRBD2. With 8 bases clipped from V and 6 bases from J, the junction kept 6 bases outside the gene matches. CDR3 length: 14 residues. Germline V gene sequence: CDR1 WNHNN, CDR2 SYGVQD (reference sequence). The DNA for the CDR3 is TGCGCCAGCCAAACTAGCGGGAGCCGCAATGAGCAGTTCTTC. Amino acids: CASQTSGSRNEQFF.

V is TRBV18 and J is TRBJ1-1; TRBD1 aligns across 8 bases. The CDR3 consists of 15 residues. V was clipped by 3 bases and J by 3 bases; unmatched bases: 6. Germline V CDR1 and CDR2: KGHSH, LQKENI. In DNA, the CDR3 is TGTGCCAGCTCACCCCAGGGGGCTTGGGACACTGAAGCTTTCTTT. Its protein is CASSPQGAWDTEAFF.

The gene calls are TRBV5-1 and TRBJ2-5, with TRBD2 as a possible D gene (6 bases). The length of the CDR3 is 15 residues. The V gene's germline CDR1 is SGHRS and CDR2 YFSETQ. The V gene lost 4 bases and the J gene lost 3 bases, with 16 bases spanning the gap. The CDR3 DNA reads as TGCGCCAGCAGCCGGGAGTCAAGGAGGGAAGAGACCCAGTACTTC. Translation: CASSRESRREETQYF. Combining the CDR3 with reference TRBV5-1 and TRBJ2-5 gives the whole variable domain KAGVTQTPRYLIKTRGQQVTLSCSPISGHRSVSWYQQTPGQGLQFLFEYFSETQRNKGNFPGRFSGRQFSNSRSEMNVSTLELGDSALYLCASSRESRREETQYFGPGTRLLVL.

The chain links TRBV5-1 to TRBJ2-7; D might be TRBD2 (6 bases). Germline V gene lookup returns CDR1 SGHRS and CDR2 YFSETQ. V lost 0 bases and J lost 2, with 12 bases in between. This CDR3 contains 15 residues. In DNA, the CDR3 is TGCGCCAGCAGCTTGGAGGCAGGGAGGACCTACGAGCAGTACTTC. Protein: CASSLEAGRTYEQYF.

The genes are TRBV11-3 and TRBJ2-1; TRBD1 matches 9 bases. Germline CDR1 reads SGHNT; CDR2 reads YENEEA. The CDR3 covers 15 residues. The ends lost 6 bases at V and 5 bases at J; junction bases unmatched: 8. CDR3: CASSSQGARDNEQFF. The CDR3 DNA follows: TGTGCCAGCAGTTCACAGGGGGCTAGGGACAATGAGCAGTTCTTC.

The V and J genes are TRBV7-2 and TRBJ2-1, with 8 positions matching TRBD2. Germline values: CDR1 SGHTA, CDR2 FQGNSA. With 0 bases clipped from V and 15 bases from J, the junction kept 13 bases outside the gene matches. CDR3 length: 15 amino acids. The CDR3 loop reads CASSLALLADHLWFF. CDR3 in DNA: TGTGCCAGCAGCTTAGCGCTACTAGCGGACCACCTTTGGTTCTTC.

The chain has TRBV6-1 and TRBJ1-6; perhaps TRBD1 as D (5 bases). There are 14 residues in the CDR3. V was pared by 2 bases and J by 6 bases, with 8 bases between. Germline CDR1 reads MNHNS; CDR2 reads SASEGT. The chain's CDR3 is CASSERGGNSPLHF. The CDR3 DNA reads TGTGCCAGCAGTGAACGGGGGGGTAATTCACCCCTCCACTTT.

The genes are TRBV5-4 and TRBJ2-3, with TRBD2 identical over 8 bases. V lost 7 bases to trimming and J lost 2 bases; unmatched junction nucleotides: 9. CDR3 length: 15 residues. In germline, CDR1 is SGHNT, CDR2 YYREEE (reference sequence). CDR3 sequence (DNA): TGTGCCAGCGCTGAAGGACTAGCCACCACAGATACGCAGTATTTT. Protein sequence: CASAEGLATTDTQYF.

The chain combines TRBV6-6 with TRBJ1-1; weak D call: TRBD1 (6 bases). The V gene's germline CDR1 is MNHNY and CDR2 SVGAGI (reference sequence). The ends were cut back, 1 base at V and 3 bases at J, with 9 bases in the middle. This CDR3 comprises 14 residues. The CDR3 protein is CASSYYRQDTEAFF. In DNA form, the CDR3 reads TGTGCCAGCAGTTACTACAGACAGGACACTGAAGCTTTCTTT.

The chain employs TRBV5-1 and TRBJ2-2; D uncertain. The CDR3 runs to 12 residues. The V end lost 5 bases, the J end lost 0 bases, and 2 bases lay between the germline ends. The germline CDR1 and CDR2 sequences are SGHRS and YFSETQ. CDR3 DNA sequence: TGCGCCAGCAGACCGAACACCGGGGAGCTGTTTTTT. This gives the protein CASRPNTGELFF.

This clone was counted a single time. One end of the junction varies from germline; a read error may be responsible. Distinct nucleotide sequences in the sample also encode this CDR3. This chain joins TRBV6-1 and TRBJ1-2; D unresolved. CDR3 length: 12 amino acids. Germline CDR1 is MNHNS and CDR2 is SASEGT. CDR3 amino acids: CASSEVNEGYTF. The CDR3 DNA reads TGCGCCAGCAGTGAAGTCAATGAGGGCTACACCTTC.

This clone was recorded once. The chain employs TRBV15 and TRBJ2-7; 12 nucleotides line up with TRBD2. Germline trimming cut 2 bases from V and 3 bases from J; bases unmatched to any gene: 14. Germline V gene sequence: CDR1 LNHNV, CDR2 YYDKDF (reference sequence). The CDR3 totals 19 residues. CDR3 in amino acids: CATSRLYRPGLAGIYEQYF. CDR3 sequence (DNA): TGTGCCACCAGCAGACTATATAGACCAGGACTAGCGGGGATCTACGAGCAGTACTTC. Combining the CDR3 with reference TRBV15 and TRBJ2-7 gives the whole variable domain DAMVIQNPRYQVTQFGKPVTLSCSQTLNHNVMYWYQQKSSQAPKLLFHYYDKDFNNEADTPDNFQSRRPNTSFCFLDIRSPGLGDTAMYLCATSRLYRPGLAGIYEQYFGPGTRLTVT.

This clone came up once. This rearrangement joins TRBV28 to TRBJ2-3; D not certain. Looked up from germline, CDR1 is MDHEN and CDR2 is SYDVKM. Trimming removed 5 bases from V and 8 bases from J, with 14 bases in between. The CDR3 length is 13 residues. The CDR3 DNA reads as TGTGCCAGCAGTCCAGGCGAGTGGGCTACGCAGTATTTT. It encodes CASSPGEWATQYF.

The gene calls are TRBV6-6 and TRBJ2-2, with D possibly TRBD1 on 5 matching bases. This CDR3 has 15 amino acids. V was pared by 4 bases and J by 2 bases, with 11 bases between. Germline V gene data show CDR1 as MNHNY and CDR2 as SVGAGI (reference sequence). The CDR3 nucleotides are TGTGCCAGCAGTTCAAAAGGGGTAAACACCGGGGAGCTGTTTTTT. Its protein is CASSSKGVNTGELFF.

The rearrangement uses TRBV27 and TRBJ2-4; possibly TRBD1 for D (7 bases). V was clipped by 5 bases and J by 8 bases, with 16 bases between them. In germline, CDR1 is MNHEY, CDR2 SMNVEV (reference sequence). This CDR3 is built from 14 residues. The CDR3 reads CASSPGQQRDIQYF. The CDR3 DNA sequence: TGTGCCAGCAGTCCGGGACAGCAGCGGGACATTCAGTACTTC.

V usage is TRBV10-3 and J usage is TRBJ2-7; TRBD2 might be the D (6 bases). The V gene's germline CDR1 is ENHRY and CDR2 SYGVKD. The length of the CDR3 is 15 residues. V was shortened by 5 bases and J by 1 base, with 15 bases between the two germline ends. The chain's CDR3 is CAISRGPGVSYEQYF. The CDR3 DNA follows: TGTGCCATCAGTCGTGGACCGGGGGTGTCCTACGAGCAGTACTTC.

Only one count was recorded for this clone. Other DNA sequences of this sample code for an identical CDR3. This sequence joins TRBV7-3 and TRBJ2-2; 9 nucleotides agree with TRBD2. Germline V gene sequence: CDR1 SGHTA, CDR2 FQGTGA. V shed 4 bases and J 5 bases; nucleotides not matched to a gene: 8. This CDR3 spans 16 amino acids. CDR3: CASSSLGLAGTGELFF. CDR3 in DNA: TGTGCCAGCAGCTCCCTCGGGCTAGCGGGAACCGGGGAGCTGTTTTTT. Using reference TRBV7-3 and TRBJ2-2 for the parts outside the CDR3, the full variable domain is GAGVSQTPSNKVTEKGKYVELRCDPISGHTALYWYRQSLGQGPEFLIYFQGTGAADDSGLPNDRFFAVRPEGSVSTLKIQRTERGDSAVYLCASSSLGLAGTGELFFGEGSRLTVL.

The rearrangement joins TRBV15 to TRBJ1-3, with a possible D match to TRBD1 (6 bases). V dropped 0 bases and J dropped 4 bases, with 13 bases sitting between them. Germline CDR1 and CDR2: LNHNV and YYDKDF (reference sequence). This CDR3 contains 16 residues. The CDR3 DNA is TGTGCCACCAGCAGAGATAGGGGGGCCGGAGGAAACACCATATATTTT. Its protein is CATSRDRGAGGNTIYF.

The rearrangement links TRBV4-1 to TRBJ2-7, with 8 bases aligning to TRBD2. V lost 3 bases, J lost 6 bases, and 4 bases stayed unmatched. CDR1 is MGHRA and CDR2 is YSYEKL in the germline V gene. The CDR3 contains 13 residues. CDR3 residues: CASSQRTSPEQYF. CDR3 sequence (DNA): TGCGCCAGCAGCCAGCGGACTAGCCCCGAGCAGTACTTC.

The chain combines TRBV5-1 with TRBJ2-1; D unresolved. CDR3 size: 10 residues. V was cut by 4 bases and J by 7 bases, with 3 bases left in between. CDR1 is SGHRS and CDR2 is YFSETQ in the germline V gene. The CDR3: CASSGNEQFF. The CDR3 region has the DNA TGCGCCAGCAGCGGTAATGAGCAGTTCTTC.

The chain recombines TRBV5-4 with TRBJ2-1; 7 nucleotides agree with TRBD2. The germline CDR1 and CDR2 sequences are SGHNT and YYREEE (reference sequence). The length of the CDR3 is 16 residues. Trimming removed 0 bases from V and 5 bases from J; junction bases left unmatched: 8. In nucleotides, the CDR3 is TGTGCCAGCAGCTTGGGACCGACTAGCACCGACAATGAGCAGTTCTTC. Residues: CASSLGPTSTDNEQFF.

The rearrangement joins TRBV10-3 to TRBJ2-3; 8 positions agree with TRBD1. This CDR3 region has 13 residues. CDR1 and CDR2 (germline): ENHRY, SYGVKD. V lost 10 bases, J lost 2 bases, and 5 bases stayed unmatched. CDR3 sequence: CATQGEVTDTQYF. The CDR3 region has the DNA TGTGCCACACAGGGGGAGGTCACAGATACGCAGTATTTT.

The chain uses TRBV5-1 and TRBJ2-2; D is unresolved. Germline-derived CDR1 and CDR2 are SGHRS and YFSETQ. CDR3 length: 13 amino acids. V dropped 1 base and J dropped 9 bases, with 10 bases sitting between them. CDR3 nucleotide sequence: TGCGCCAGCAGCTTGTCTGCAGACAGGGAGCTGTTTTTT. This sequence encodes CASSLSADRELFF.

This clone has just one count. This chain uses TRBV5-1 with TRBJ1-2; TRBD1 is a possible D gene (6 bases). V was shortened by 4 bases and J by 5 bases, with 21 bases between the two germline ends. Germline V gene lookup returns CDR1 SGHRS and CDR2 YFSETQ. This CDR3 region has 16 residues. CDR3 coding DNA: TGCGCCAGCAGCCCCCTCTGGGGGCGAAGTGAGTATGGCTACACCTTC. This sequence encodes CASSPLWGRSEYGYTF.